A single sample gave rise to the 32 T cell receptor beta chains below, sequenced in a study of T cell responses to AZD1222 COVID-19 vaccine. Assay: immunoSEQ multiplex PCR; the TCRdb copy retains only in-frame clones and omits some. The sample holds about 80,000 clones, approximately 85% seen once. Source: peripheral blood, taken 28 days after the second AZD1222 dose. These receptors came from an adult who received the AZD1222 COVID-19 vaccine.

The chain uses TRBV9 and TRBJ2-7, with D hard to call. Germline V CDR1 and CDR2: SGDLS, YYNGEE. The CDR3 loop spans 14 amino acids. The ends were cut back, 4 bases at V and 6 bases at J, with 17 bases in the middle. The chain's CDR3 is CASSPGSIGSEQYF. In DNA, the CDR3 is TGTGCCAGCAGCCCGGGTAGCATCGGTTCCGAGCAGTACTTC. Full variable domain (remainder filled in from reference TRBV9 and TRBJ2-7): DSGVTQTPKHLITATGQRVTLRCSPRSGDLSVYWYQQSLDQGLQFLIQYYNGEERAKGNILERFSAQQFPDLHSELNLSSLELGDSALYFCASSPGSIGSEQYFGPGTRLTVT.

This chain connects TRBV7-2 to TRBJ2-7, with TRBD2 identical over 9 bases. This CDR3 is built from 14 residues. V lost 1 base, J lost 2 bases, and 0 bases stayed unmatched. CDR1 and CDR2 from the germline V gene are SGHTA and FQGNSA. The CDR3 DNA reads TGTGCCAGCAGCTTAGGGACTAGCGCCTACGAGCAGTACTTC. Its translation is CASSLGTSAYEQYF. Full variable domain (rest looked up from reference TRBV7-2 and TRBJ2-7): GAGVSQSPSNKVTEKGKDVELRCDPISGHTALYWYRQSLGQGLEFLIYFQGNSAPDKSGLPSDRFSAERTGGSVSTLTIQRTQQEDSAVYLCASSLGTSAYEQYFGPGTRLTVT.

The genes are TRBV5-1 and TRBJ2-7; 8 positions agree with TRBD1. The CDR3 totals 14 residues. With 4 bases clipped from V and 6 bases from J, the junction kept 9 bases outside the gene matches. Germline V gene lookup returns CDR1 SGHRS and CDR2 YFSETQ. The CDR3 nucleotides read TGCGCCAGCAGCCGGGACAGGCAGCGGAGCGAGCAGTACTTC. It yields the protein CASSRDRQRSEQYF.

J is TRBJ1-1 and V is TRBV7-3; D call uncertain. V was cut by 1 base and J by 0 bases, with 3 bases left in between. Germline V lookup: CDR1 SGHTA, CDR2 FQGTGA. There are 13 residues in the CDR3. The chain's CDR3 is CASSLSMNTEAFF. The CDR3 region has the DNA TGTGCCAGCAGCTTAAGCATGAACACTGAAGCTTTCTTT.

This chain connects TRBV18 to TRBJ1-2; D remains ambiguous. The CDR3 runs 16 residues. Germline values: CDR1 KGHSH, CDR2 LQKENI. Trimming removed 0 bases from V and 0 bases from J, with 11 bases in between. The CDR3, as DNA: TGTGCCAGCTCACCACCGGTCGGTAGCACTAACTATGGCTACACCTTC. Translating gives CASSPPVGSTNYGYTF.

This chain uses TRBV28 with TRBJ1-5; TRBD1 might be the D (5 bases). The CDR3 covers 15 residues. Trimming took 1 base from V and 6 from J, leaving 13 bases between them. In germline, CDR1 is MDHEN, CDR2 SYDVKM. The CDR3 spells CASSLSSSRGQPQHF. DNA of the CDR3: TGTGCCAGCAGTTTATCTTCCTCGAGGGGTCAGCCCCAGCATTTT.

The chain recombines TRBV27 with TRBJ2-2; 13 bases are shared with TRBD2. Germline V gene data show CDR1 as MNHEY and CDR2 as SMNVEV (reference sequence). The CDR3 has 20 amino acids. V shed 5 bases and J 1 base; nucleotides not matched to a gene: 13. This CDR3 is CASSPSPGLAGKGNTGELFF. The DNA for the CDR3 is TGTGCCAGCAGTCCGTCCCCGGGACTAGCGGGGAAAGGGAACACCGGGGAGCTGTTTTTT.

The chain links TRBV7-2 to TRBJ1-6, with D perhaps matching TRBD1 (5 bases). The V end lost 4 bases, the J end lost 9 bases, and 13 bases lay between the germline ends. Germline CDR1 reads SGHTA; CDR2 reads FQGNSA. The length of the CDR3 is 14 residues. This CDR3 is CASSSAGGGSPLHF. CDR3 nucleotides: TGTGCCAGCAGCTCGGCCGGGGGAGGTTCACCCCTCCACTTT. Using reference TRBV7-2 and TRBJ1-6 for the parts outside the CDR3, the full variable domain is GAGVSQSPSNKVTEKGKDVELRCDPISGHTALYWYRQSLGQGLEFLIYFQGNSAPDKSGLPSDRFSAERTGGSVSTLTIQRTQQEDSAVYLCASSSAGGGSPLHFGNGTRLTVT.

This chain uses TRBV3-1 (or the pseudogene TRBV3-2) with TRBJ2-7; D might be TRBD2 (5 bases). CDR3 length: 14 amino acids. Germline V gene sequence: CDR1 LGHDT, CDR2 YNNKEL (reference sequence). The V end was cut by 5 bases, the J end by 6 bases, with 17 bases between. The CDR3 nucleotides read TGTGCCAGCAGCTACGTAGGTCGGGAACGCGAGCAGTACTTC. Its translation: CASSYVGREREQYF.

The chain employs TRBV4-3 and TRBJ1-4, with TRBD1 matching 9 bases. CDR3 length equals 15 residues. The germline V gene has CDR1 LGHNA and CDR2 YSLEER. V lost 2 bases to trimming and J lost 8 bases; unmatched junction nucleotides: 6. The CDR3 DNA sequence: TGCGCCAGCAGCCAATTACAGGGGGCTGGGGAAAAACTGTTTTTT. Protein: CASSQLQGAGEKLFF.

CDR3 sequence reads: CASSEASGWSYTF. In DNA, the CDR3 is TGTGCCAGCAGTGAAGCTTCGGGGTGGAGCTACACCTTC. The V call is TRBV25-1, the J call TRBJ1-2; D is unclear. CDR1 and CDR2 (germline): MGHDK, SYGVNS. Trimming cost V 2 bases and J 9 bases, with 13 bases left between them. The CDR3 is 13 amino acids.

The chain joins TRBV4-3 to TRBJ1-6, with D uncertain. The CDR3 is 13 amino acids. Trimming removed 1 base from V and 3 bases from J, with 1 base in between. The V gene's germline CDR1 is LGHNA and CDR2 YSLEER. This CDR3 reads CASSQGYNSPLHF. The CDR3 DNA reads as TGCGCCAGCAGCCAAGGCTATAATTCACCCCTCCACTTT.

The chain carries TRBV5-1 and TRBJ1-1; tentatively, D is TRBD1 (6 bases). The germline gives CDR1 SGHRS, CDR2 YFSETQ. This CDR3 contains 15 residues. The V and J ends lost 3 bases and 4 bases respectively, with 16 bases between them. The DNA of the CDR3 is TGCGCCAGCAGCTCCTCCGGGGCCAGGGGCACTGAAGCTTTCTTT. Its translation is CASSSSGARGTEAFF.

The V and J genes are TRBV4-2 and TRBJ1-4; 8 bases agree with TRBD1. Germline lookup yields CDR1 LGHNA and CDR2 YNFKEQ. The CDR3 covers 16 residues. The V gene end was trimmed by 1 base and the J gene end by 2 bases; junction bases not matched to a gene: 3. CDR3 bases: TGTGCCAGCAGCCAAGTACAGGGGGGTACTAATGAAAAACTGTTTTTT. Encoded protein: CASSQVQGGTNEKLFF.

The rearrangement links TRBV30 to TRBJ1-2; D may be TRBD1 (5 bases). V lost 4 bases and J 6 bases, leaving 18 bases between the germline ends. This CDR3 comprises 14 residues. Germline V gene sequence: CDR1 GTSNPN, CDR2 SVGIG (reference sequence). In nucleotides, the CDR3 is TGTGCCTGGACCCCCCCCGGGGGGGGACATGGCTACACCTTC. Translating it yields CAWTPPGGGHGYTF. Full variable domain (rest looked up from reference TRBV30 and TRBJ1-2): SQTIHQWPATLVQPVGSPLSLECTVEGTSNPNLYWYRQAAGRGLQLLFYSVGIGQISSEVPQNLSASRPQDRQFILSSKKLLLSDSGFYLCAWTPPGGGHGYTFGSGTRLTVV.

V and J are TRBV7-2 and TRBJ1-4, with TRBD1 as a possible D gene (5 bases). V lost 2 bases, J lost 7 bases, and 14 bases lay in between. The CDR3 is made up of 15 amino acids. CDR1 and CDR2 from the germline V gene are SGHTA and FQGNSA. CDR3 in amino acids: CASSLSIGAGEKLFF. Written as DNA, the CDR3 is TGTGCCAGCAGCTTATCAATTGGGGCGGGTGAAAAACTGTTTTTT.

In this sample, this clone turned up a few times. The chain carries TRBV7-3 and TRBJ2-7; D tentatively fits TRBD1 or TRBD2 (5 bases each). Germline V gene sequence: CDR1 SGHTA, CDR2 FQGTGA. V shed 2 bases and J shed 0 bases, with 11 bases lying between them. The CDR3 loop spans 15 amino acids. CDR3 DNA: TGTGCCAGCAGCTTACACGGTGGGGGCTCCTACGAGCAGTACTTC. Translating gives CASSLHGGGSYEQYF.

V and J are TRBV7-2 and TRBJ1-2; the D gene is possibly TRBD1 (6 bases). The germline V gene encodes CDR1 SGHTA and CDR2 FQGNSA. The CDR3 is 13 amino acids. Trimming removed 1 base at V and 7 bases at J, with 10 bases between. CDR3 loop: CASSLVGAIGYTF. The CDR3 region has the DNA TGTGCCAGCAGCTTAGTGGGGGCGATTGGCTACACCTTC.

The chain carries TRBV18 and TRBJ2-5; possibly TRBD1 or TRBD2 for D (5 bases each). CDR1 is KGHSH, CDR2 LQKENI, per germline. This CDR3 has 14 residues. Trimming cost V 1 base and J 2 bases, with 8 bases left between them. The CDR3 spells CASSPLREQETQYF. In DNA, the CDR3 is TGTGCCAGCTCACCACTCAGGGAGCAAGAGACCCAGTACTTC.

The genes are TRBV4-1 and TRBJ1-2; the match to TRBD1 covers 9 bases. The germline V gene has CDR1 MGHRA and CDR2 YSYEKL. V trimming: 3 bases; J trimming: 1 base; junction bases outside the gene matches: 9. The CDR3 runs to 17 residues. CDR3 in amino acids: CASSQSPGTGINYGYTF. For the CDR3, the DNA is TGCGCCAGCAGCCAGTCTCCCGGGACAGGGATTAACTATGGCTACACCTTC.

The rearrangement uses TRBV21-1 and TRBJ1-2; the table's D call, TRBD1, has no DNA check behind it. TRBV21-1 is labeled a pseudogene. This CDR3 region has 13 residues. This CDR3 is CASNPPNRYGYTF. CDR3 sequence (DNA): TGTGCCAGCAACCCGCCCAACAGGTACGGCTACACCTTC.

This clone was counted between two and nine times. The chain carries TRBV7-2 and TRBJ2-4; the match to TRBD1 covers 8 bases. The CDR3 has 15 amino acids. The germline V gene encodes CDR1 SGHTA and CDR2 FQGNSA. The trim removed 5 bases at V and 8 bases at J, leaving 11 bases unmatched. The CDR3 spells CASSIPGGPRDIQYF. In DNA, the CDR3 is TGTGCCAGCAGCATACCAGGGGGCCCGAGGGACATTCAGTACTTC.

This clone was seen only once. The rearrangement joins TRBV7-3 to TRBJ2-1; the match to TRBD2 covers 10 bases. With V trimmed by 5 bases and J by 8 bases, 9 bases remained unmatched. The CDR3 is 15 residues long. The V gene's germline CDR1 is SGHTA and CDR2 FQGTGA. CDR3 bases: TGTGCCAGCAGCCATCTAGCGGGGGATTTGGATGAGCAGTTCTTC. Its protein product is CASSHLAGDLDEQFF.

The sample holds one count of this clone. V is TRBV24-1 and J is TRBJ2-3, with D possibly TRBD2 on 6 matching bases. Trimming removed 1 base from V and 1 base from J, with 11 bases in between. CDR1 is KGHDR and CDR2 is SFDVKD in the germline V gene. The CDR3 is made up of 16 amino acids. CDR3 sequence: CATSDLVPGGTDTQYF. The DNA of the CDR3 is TGTGCCACCAGTGATTTAGTCCCGGGGGGCACAGATACGCAGTATTTT.

J is TRBJ1-5 and V is TRBV5-4, with no clear D. CDR3 length: 14 amino acids. V lost 0 bases to trimming and J lost 0 bases, with 4 bases between them. Per the germline V gene, CDR1 is SGHNT and CDR2 is YYREEE (reference sequence). In nucleotides, the CDR3 is TGTGCCAGCAGCTTGGGGGGTAGCAATCAGCCCCAGCATTTT. It encodes CASSLGGSNQPQHF.

The rearrangement joins TRBV3-1 (or the pseudogene TRBV3-2) to TRBJ1-6, with D maybe TRBD1 (6 bases). The CDR3 has 15 amino acids. V dropped 3 bases and J dropped 7 bases, with 13 bases sitting between them. CDR1 is LGHDT and CDR2 is YNNKEL in the germline V gene (reference sequence). The CDR3 DNA is TGTGCCAGCAGCCAGTTGACAGGAGCAAATTCACCCCTCCACTTT. Translated: CASSQLTGANSPLHF.

V is TRBV5-4 and J is TRBJ1-4; D uncertain. This CDR3 comprises 14 residues. CDR1 and CDR2 (germline): SGHNT, YYREEE (reference sequence). Trimming stripped 1 base from V and 4 bases from J, with 8 bases between. The CDR3 region is CASSLYSDNEKLFF. The CDR3 region has the DNA TGTGCCAGCAGCTTGTACTCGGATAATGAAAAACTGTTTTTT.

The V gene is TRBV4-2, the J gene TRBJ2-6; the D gene is possibly TRBD1 (5 bases). V lost 0 bases to trimming and J lost 0 bases, with 6 bases between them. Germline loops: CDR1 LGHNA, CDR2 YNFKEQ. The CDR3 runs 16 residues. The CDR3 DNA reads TGTGCCAGCAGCCAAGACAGGGACTCTGGGGCCAACGTCCTGACTTTC. Protein sequence: CASSQDRDSGANVLTF.

The chain is built from TRBV6-5 and TRBJ2-7; D might be TRBD1 (5 bases). V was clipped by 0 bases and J by 3 bases, with 12 bases between them. The CDR3 totals 15 residues. In germline, CDR1 is MNHEY, CDR2 SVGAGI. The CDR3 region is CASSYSEVQGYEQYF. CDR3 DNA sequence: TGTGCCAGCAGTTACTCGGAAGTCCAGGGCTACGAGCAGTACTTC.

The rearrangement joins TRBV6-5 to TRBJ1-3, with unresolved D. V gave up 5 bases and J gave up 0 bases, with 11 bases separating them. CDR1 is MNHEY and CDR2 is SVGAGI in the germline V gene. There are 15 residues in the CDR3. The CDR3 sequence: CASSRDGSSGNTIYF. The CDR3, as DNA: TGTGCCAGCAGTCGTGACGGGAGCTCTGGAAACACCATATATTTT.

This rearrangement joins TRBV6-4 to TRBJ2-2; 8 bases align to TRBD1. In germline, CDR1 is MRHNA, CDR2 SNTAGT. CDR3 size: 15 residues. V was pared by 0 bases and J by 8 bases, with 5 bases of the junction left unmatched. CDR3 bases: TGTGCCAGCAGTGACTCGAGCAGGGGGCTTGGGGAGCTGTTTTTT. Protein product: CASSDSSRGLGELFF.

For this clone: Mismatch with germline at one junction end may stem from a read error. The chain is built from TRBV10-3 and TRBJ2-7, with 7 bases identical to TRBD1. This CDR3 spans 14 amino acids. CDR1 and CDR2 (germline): ENHRY, SYGVKD. CDR3 in DNA: TGTGCCATCAGTAAGTCACAGGGGCGAGACGAGCAGTACTTC. Protein: CAISKSQGRDEQYF.